This TCR beta chain was sequenced for a study of blood T cell repertoires in COVID-19. Study summary: Some COVID-19 samples were acute and others convalescent; all came from the United States, Italy and Spain. In each case, the material was cDNA or gDNA derived from T cells, B-cell-depleted T cells, or PBMCs.

Germline V gives CDR1 SGHDT, CDR2 YYEEEE. This CDR3 spans 15 amino acids. Unmatched junction bases numbered 6, after V lost 0 bases and J lost 10 bases. Methods used by the authors: Scientists estimated how many nucleated cells there were by amplifying reference gene primers. Some clones are missing from TCRdb's copy, which holds only in-frame ones; the method was immunoSEQ multiplex PCR. V and J calls and clone size are given by that table; D and trimming were obtained from the DNA. This sample carries 200,000 to 300,000 clones, over 75% of them seen once, and the ten largest clones take less than 10%.

This receptor was taken from a human donor in a cohort sampled during active COVID-19. Sequencing was carried out using peripheral blood. This chain joins TRBV5-6 and TRBJ1-6; TRBD1 aligns across 8 bases. In DNA form, the CDR3 reads TGTGCCAGCAGCTTGGGACAGGGGAATTGGTCACCCCTCCACTTT. It translates to CASSLGQGNWSPLHF.